The rows below give T cell receptor beta chains drawn from one sample of a study of cytomegalovirus exposure and HLA in healthy donors. The method was immunoSEQ multiplex PCR; TCRdb's version includes in-frame clones alone and lacks a portion of them. Of over 60,000 clones in the sample, approximately 96% were seen once. Sequences were obtained from PBMCs. The origin of the receptors is a man younger than 35 in good health and CMV-seronegative. The conserved cysteine and the conserved F or W are not part of the CDR3 here. Not all rows give a size; the values are once, few, many and, for expanded clones, a class.

TRBJ2-3,.,TRBV5-1,ASSLTNTDTQY
TRBJ2-1,.,TRBV13,ASSSRANEQF
TRBJ2-7,.,TRBV5-1,ASNPKSGVYEQY
TRBJ1-1,.,TRBV4-3,ASSQDRGTDEAF
TRBJ2-5,.,TRBV2,ASSAETQETQY
TRBJ2-4,.,TRBV7-8,ASSLGTGAAKNIQY
TRBJ2-3,.,TRBV5-1,ASSLVGTPLDTQY
TRBJ2-7,.,TRBV5-1,ASIEAGGRGEQY
TRBJ1-2,.,TRBV5-4,ASKTGNYGYT
TRBJ1-4,.,TRBV28,ASSFRTPREKLF
TRBJ2-6,.,TRBV19,ASSGDREYGANVLT
TRBJ1-1,.,TRBV14,ASSQDSLTEAF
TRBJ1-1,.,TRBV6-5,ASSSPSRGHEAF
TRBJ2-5,.,TRBV5-4,ASSPPRQAETQY
TRBJ1-1,.,TRBV19,ASSTATGTATKAF
TRBJ2-1,.,TRBV19,ASSMIRDSQHNEQF
TRBJ1-1,.,TRBV30,AWSLYRVRTEAF
TRBJ2-7,.,TRBV11-1,ASSLNSGHLTYEQY
TRBJ2-7,.,TRBV5-5,ASESGGSYEQY
TRBJ1-1,.,TRBV30,AWSDTEAF
TRBJ1-1,.,TRBV5-1,ASSFRRRYTEAF
TRBJ2-1,.,TRBV30,AWSVRLAADNEQF
TRBJ1-1,.,TRBV7-2,ASSLAGGLNTEAF
TRBJ2-3,.,TRBV9,ASSGQGTNTDTQY
TRBJ1-1,.,TRBV4-2,ASSGVMVNTEAF
TRBJ2-7,.,TRBV7-8,ASSLLGQGLYEQY
TRBJ1-2,.,TRBV10-3,AISERTNHGYT
TRBJ2-4,.,TRBV27,ASSQMTGTRNIQY
TRBJ2-5,.,TRBV9,ASSVYMGLPQETQY
TRBJ2-5,.,TRBV11-1,ASSLGTTGGQETQY
TRBJ1-1,.,TRBV6-5,ASSYSGGNTEAF
TRBJ1-4,.,TRBV28,ASSFLQGATNEKLF
TRBJ2-1,.,TRBV4-3,ASSQDPSSYNEQF
TRBJ2-2,.,TRBV21-1,ASSKFGTSCRLTGELF
TRBJ1-1,.,TRBV27,ASSLRSTAIPLMNTEAF
TRBJ2-2,.,TRBV6-5,ASSYWATGNTGELF
TRBJ2-3,once,TRBV25-1,ASSVGTGGTDTQY
TRBJ1-2,.,TRBV6-5,ASSPATGGVGYT
TRBJ2-5,.,TRBV5-1,ASSSEPGQGFSQETQY
TRBJ1-5,.,TRBV6-1,ASSPLTKGDQPQH
TRBJ1-2,.,TRBV6-1,ASTFDGGGRYGYT
TRBJ2-7,.,TRBV27,ASSLVGPIVEQY
TRBJ1-6,.,TRBV7-8,ASSTGFGSPLH
TRBJ2-7,.,TRBV4-1,ASSQDPTGGRYEQY
TRBJ2-3,.,TRBV6-1,ASTRGSTDTQY
TRBJ1-2,.,TRBV20-1,VVGTGVGYT
TRBJ2-1,.,TRBV5-1,ASSLVGLAGVNEQF
TRBJ1-5,.,TRBV7-2,ASSRDRVNQPQH
TRBJ2-7,.,TRBV18,ASSYTEREQY